A single sample gave rise to the 19 T cell receptor beta chains below, sequenced in a study of blood T cell repertoires in COVID-19. TCRdb keeps only in-frame clones here, not all; method: immunoSEQ multiplex PCR. The data contain some 130,000 clones, roughly two thirds of them seen just once; the ten biggest clones take up over 1.5%. The sequencing sample was made of peripheral blood. Receptors were obtained from a woman in her 70s with acute or convalescent COVID-19.

The rearrangement joins TRBV18 to TRBJ2-6, with D perhaps matching TRBD1 (6 bases). Germline-derived CDR1 and CDR2 are KGHSH and LQKENI. The CDR3 has 18 residues. Trimming stripped 2 bases from V and 1 base from J, with 15 bases between. CDR3 DNA: TGTGCCAGCTCACCAAACATGGGGGCAGTATCTGGGGCCAACGTCCTGACTTTC. It yields the protein CASSPNMGAVSGANVLTF.

The CDR3 reads CASSIRGGVKETQYF. DNA for the CDR3: TGTGCCAGCAGCATTCGCGGGGGGGTCAAAGAGACCCAGTACTTC. V and J are TRBV9 and TRBJ2-5, with 9 bases matching TRBD2. The CDR3 has 15 residues. Germline lookup yields CDR1 SGDLS and CDR2 YYNGEE. The V gene end was trimmed by 4 bases and the J gene end by 3 bases; junction bases not matched to a gene: 7.

This clone was recorded only once. The J gene is TRBJ2-1, the V gene TRBV13; D might be TRBD1 (5 bases). This CDR3 is built from 15 residues. The germline V gene has CDR1 PRHDT and CDR2 FYEKMQ (reference sequence). Between the trimmed V and J ends, which lost 5 bases and 6 bases, there was a span of 17 bases. Here the CDR3 reads CASSTRDSPRNEQFF. CDR3 DNA sequence: TGTGCCAGCAGCACGCGCGACAGTCCCCGCAATGAGCAGTTCTTC.

The chain employs TRBV28 and TRBJ1-2; the D gene is possibly TRBD1 (5 bases). The length of the CDR3 is 14 residues. V gave up 5 bases and J gave up 0 bases, with 10 bases separating them. The V gene's germline CDR1 is MDHEN and CDR2 SYDVKM. The CDR3 bases are TGTGCCAGCAGTCAGGGATCCACTAACTATGGCTACACCTTC. This gives the protein CASSQGSTNYGYTF.

This chain links TRBV27 with TRBJ2-5; no firm D call. Germline V gene data show CDR1 as MNHEY and CDR2 as SMNVEV (reference sequence). The germline V and J ends were trimmed by 3 bases and 1 base, with 6 bases remaining between them. This CDR3 contains 13 residues. The CDR3 DNA sequence: TGTGCCAGCAGTTTCTCCTCCCAAGAGACCCAGTACTTC. Residues: CASSFSSQETQYF.

The chain combines TRBV24-1 with TRBJ2-1; 8 nucleotides line up with TRBD1. CDR3 length: 15 amino acids. J gave up 8 bases and V 4 bases, and 9 bases lay outside the gene matches. Germline CDR1 KGHDR, CDR2 SFDVKD. The CDR3 loop is CATSERRADRDEQFF. CDR3 nucleotides: TGTGCCACCAGTGAACGCCGGGCGGACAGGGATGAGCAGTTCTTC.

The chain employs TRBV18 and TRBJ1-2, with D perhaps TRBD1 (6 bases). This CDR3 region has 15 residues. V was pared by 0 bases and J by 6 bases, with 14 bases between. Germline V gives CDR1 KGHSH, CDR2 LQKENI. This CDR3 reads CASSPPNVPGDGYTF. The CDR3 DNA follows: TGTGCCAGCTCACCACCCAATGTCCCAGGGGATGGCTACACCTTC.

The chain combines TRBV29-1 with TRBJ1-3, with D uncertain. Germline loops: CDR1 SQVTM, CDR2 ANQGSEA. The CDR3 is 13 residues long. Trimming removed 5 bases at V and 2 bases at J, with 10 bases between. The CDR3 DNA is TGCAGCGTTCAGGCGCGAACTGGAAACACCATATATTTT. Amino acids: CSVQARTGNTIYF.

The chain has TRBV10-2 and TRBJ2-2, with 7 bases matching TRBD1. The CDR3 has 15 amino acids. V shed 6 bases and J 4 bases; nucleotides not matched to a gene: 8. Germline V gene sequence: CDR1 WSHSY, CDR2 SAAADI. The CDR3 bases are TGCGCCAGCAGCCGACAGGGAGTATTCACCGGGGAGCTGTTTTTT. It specifies CASSRQGVFTGELFF.

The chain is built from TRBV2 and TRBJ1-5, with TRBD1 matching over 7 bases. The germline CDR1 and CDR2 sequences are SNHLY and FYNNEI. CDR3 length: 15 residues. V gave up 6 bases and J gave up 2 bases; unmatched junction bases: 7. This CDR3 is CASSQTGLGNQPQHF. Here the CDR3 DNA reads TGTGCCAGCAGCCAGACAGGGTTAGGCAATCAGCCCCAGCATTTT.

This rearrangement joins TRBV5-1 to TRBJ2-7, with 8 bases fitting TRBD2. The CDR3 has 15 amino acids. Trimming at V came to 0 bases and at J to 7 bases, leaving 9 bases not matched to a gene. Germline CDR1 SGHRS, CDR2 YFSETQ. The CDR3 nucleotides read TGCGCCAGCAGCTTGGGAATGCGGGGGGCAGGGGAGCAGTACTTC. Translation: CASSLGMRGAGEQYF.

The chain combines TRBV5-6 with TRBJ1-2, with 7 bases aligning to TRBD1. This CDR3 has 16 amino acids. V lost 4 bases and J lost 0; bases outside the gene matches: 9. Germline V lookup: CDR1 SGHDT, CDR2 YYEEEE. The CDR3 here is CASSRGQASANYGYTF. The DNA of the CDR3 is TGTGCCAGCAGCAGAGGACAGGCCTCAGCTAACTATGGCTACACCTTC.

The chain combines TRBV19 with TRBJ1-2; weak D call: TRBD1 (6 bases). Germline V CDR1 and CDR2: LNHDA, SQIVND (reference sequence). V lost 2 bases to trimming and J lost 6 bases, with 19 bases between them. The CDR3 runs to 16 residues. CDR3 residues: CASSIFVGGGIHGYTF. The CDR3 DNA follows: TGTGCCAGTAGTATATTCGTTGGTGGGGGCATCCATGGCTACACCTTC. Filled out from reference TRBV19 and TRBJ1-2, the complete variable domain reads DGGITQSPKYLFRKEGQNVTLSCEQNLNHDAMYWYRQDPGQGLRLIYYSQIVNDFQKGDIAEGYSVSREKKESFPLTVTSAQKNPTAFYLCASSIFVGGGIHGYTFGSGTRLTVV.

The CDR3 DNA is TGTGCCAGCAGCCCTTCTAGCGGAGGGGGGTCAGATACGCAGTATTTT. This translates into CASSPSSGGGSDTQYF. This chain uses TRBV3-1 (or the pseudogene TRBV3-2) with TRBJ2-3, with a possible D match to TRBD2 (7 bases). The CDR3 is 16 amino acids. Germline V gives CDR1 LGHDT, CDR2 YNNKEL (reference sequence). Between the trimmed V and J ends, which lost 4 bases and 4 bases, there was a span of 18 bases.

J is TRBJ1-2 and V is TRBV27; D ambiguous. The CDR3 loop spans 15 amino acids. The ends were cut back, 5 bases at V and 0 bases at J, with 13 bases in the middle. The germline CDR1 and CDR2 sequences are MNHEY and SMNVEV (reference sequence). CDR3 amino acids: CASSQKREANYGYTF. DNA of the CDR3: TGTGCCAGCAGTCAGAAGAGGGAGGCTAACTATGGCTACACCTTC.

J is TRBJ2-5 and V is TRBV5-1, with a possible D match to TRBD2 (5 bases). The CDR3 spans 15 residues. Germline values: CDR1 SGHRS, CDR2 YFSETQ. The V and J ends lost 4 bases and 3 bases respectively, with 16 bases between them. The CDR3 DNA sequence: TGCGCCAGCAGCCCGGGGTTGAAGAGGGAAGAGACCCAGTACTTC. It is translated as CASSPGLKREETQYF.

The CDR3, as DNA: TGTGCCAGCAGCCCTAGGACAGGGGGCGGTGAGCAGTTCTTC. It specifies CASSPRTGGGEQFF. The V gene is TRBV7-6, the J gene TRBJ2-1, with 11 bases that match TRBD1. With V trimmed by 5 bases and J by 9 bases, 6 bases remained unmatched. Looked up from germline, CDR1 is SGHVS and CDR2 is FNYEAQ. This CDR3 has 14 residues. The full variable domain, with the rest looked up from reference TRBV7-6 and TRBJ2-1, is GAGVSQSPRYKVTKRGQDVALRCDPISGHVSLYWYRQALGQGPEFLTYFNYEAQQDKSGLPNDRFSAERPEGSISTLTIQRTEQRDSAMYRCASSPRTGGGEQFFGPGTRLTVL.

The V call is TRBV24-1, the J call TRBJ2-1; possible D gene TRBD2, 7 bases. Trimming cost V 9 bases and J 6 bases, with 11 bases left between them. The germline gives CDR1 KGHDR, CDR2 SFDVKD. The CDR3 sequence is 12 residues long. The CDR3 sequence is CATRGGGNEQFF. The CDR3 DNA follows: TGTGCCACCCGGGGAGGGGGCAATGAGCAGTTCTTC.

This rearrangement joins TRBV15 to TRBJ2-7, with a possible D match to TRBD2 (5 bases). Germline V gene data show CDR1 as LNHNV and CDR2 as YYDKDF (reference sequence). Trimming stripped 3 bases from V and 1 base from J, with 7 bases between. The CDR3 is made up of 13 amino acids. The CDR3 is CATSRGRSYEQYF. CDR3 nucleotide sequence: TGTGCCACCAGCAGGGGGAGATCCTACGAGCAGTACTTC.